The clone carrying this T cell receptor beta chain has only a few counts. Its ends do not fully match the called genes, so a read error is possible. The V gene's germline CDR1 is SGHKS and CDR2 YYEKEE (reference sequence). The CDR3 is 15 residues long. Using a J-beta primer mix together with a sample-barcoded 5' primer, a second PCR was run for roughly 7 to 12 cycles. TCRdb recomputed calls from the 5' RACE reads with MiXCR, one row per CDR3 protein. The profile covers fewer than 1,000,000 distinct CDR3 sequences, with roughly 44% appearing a single time and about a fifth taken by the ten largest. The data derive from a study of blood T cells in healthy people across ages. Overall study context: Template switching caught about one barcoded beta molecule for each two T cells.

The origin of this receptor is a man aged 60 to 75 in good health. This rearrangement joins TRBV5-5 to TRBJ1-1, with D maybe TRBD1 (6 bases). Sequencing was done on a sample of blood. The CDR3 sequence: CASSFRGAEDTEAFF. In DNA form, the CDR3 reads TGTGCCAGCAGCTTCAGGGGCGCCGAGGACACTGAGGCTTTCTTT.